Listed below are T cell receptor beta chains from one sample, sequenced in a study of T cell responses to AZD1222 COVID-19 vaccine. Sequencing used immunoSEQ multiplex PCR; TCRdb keeps in-frame clones, though not all of them. The sample lists about 120,000 clones, approximately 86% seen once, with around 3% in the top ten. Sequencing used peripheral blood, obtained 28 days after the second AZD1222 dose. Receptors originate from an adult who received the AZD1222 COVID-19 vaccine. The CDR3 runs from the conserved cysteine through the conserved F or W. The D gene is left open where the match is weak. Some rows have no size entry. The others give once, few or many, or a class for an expanded clone.

clone size,D gene,V gene,J gene,CDR3 DNA,CDR3 protein
NA,TRBD1,TRBV11-3,TRBJ1-1,TGTGCCAGCAGCCCCCGGACAGGGAGGGACACTGAAGCTTTCTTT,CASSPRTGRDTEAFF
NA,NA,TRBV3-1/TRBV3-2,TRBJ2-7,TGTGCCAGTAGCCAAGTCTACAGTTCCTACGAGCAGTACTTC,CASSQVYSSYEQYF
NA,NA,TRBV6-5,TRBJ1-2,TGTGCCAGCAGTCCTCGTTCTCAGTCTAACTATGGCTACACCTTC,CASSPRSQSNYGYTF
NA,NA,TRBV28,TRBJ2-5,TGTGCCAGCATAGGAGGAGGGCTCCAAGAGACCCAGTACTTC,CASIGGGLQETQYF
NA,NA,TRBV15,TRBJ1-1,TGTGCCACCAGCAGAGGCCTCATGAACACTGAAGCTTTCTTT,CATSRGLMNTEAFF
once,NA,TRBV18,TRBJ1-5,TGTGCCAGCTCCGAACAGGTACAGCCCCAGCATTTT,CASSEQVQPQHF
NA,NA,TRBV6-5,TRBJ2-2,TGTGCCAGCAGTTACTGGACGACGAACACCGGGGAGCTGTTTTTT,CASSYWTTNTGELFF
many,TRBD1,TRBV20-1,TRBJ1-5,TGCAGTGCTAGTCCCGGACAGGGGTTTGGCAATCAGCCCCAGCATTTT,CSASPGQGFGNQPQHF
few,NA,TRBV18,TRBJ1-1,TGTGCCAGCTCCCCACAAAGGGGGAACACTGAAGCTTTCTTT,CASSPQRGNTEAFF
NA,TRBD1,TRBV12-5,TRBJ1-3,TGTGCTAGTGGTCCCCAGACAGGGATAGCCTCTGGAAACACCATATATTTT,CASGPQTGIASGNTIYF
NA,TRBD1,TRBV19,TRBJ1-6,TGTGCCAGTAGTGCCGGACAGGGTGGGGGTTCACCCCTCCACTTT,CASSAGQGGGSPLHF
once,TRBD2,TRBV3-1/TRBV3-2,TRBJ2-1,TGTGCCAGCAGCCACCTCGGGGGGGCCTCCAATGAGCAGTTCTTC,CASSHLGGASNEQFF
NA,NA,TRBV14,TRBJ1-6,TGTGCCAGCAGCCCACAGACGTTTAATTCACCCCTCCACTTT,CASSPQTFNSPLHF
NA,NA,TRBV4-3,TRBJ2-5,TGCGCCAGCAGCCCGAAGCACCTAAGGGGAGAGACCCAGTACTTC,CASSPKHLRGETQYF
NA,NA,TRBV10-2,TRBJ2-3,TGCGCCAGCAGATTAACAGATACGCAGTATTTT,CASRLTDTQYF
NA,NA,TRBV10-3,TRBJ1-2,TGTGCCATCAGTGATATTGGAACAGCTGACAGGTTAGGCTACACCTTC,CAISDIGTADRLGYTF
NA,NA,TRBV9,TRBJ1-5,TGTGCCAGCAGCCCAACCGGGGGGCAACAGCCCCAGCATTTT,CASSPTGGQQPQHF
NA,NA,TRBV5-1,TRBJ2-1,TGCGCCAGCAGCTTGGAGGTGGGACGGATCTACAATGAGCAGTTCTTC,CASSLEVGRIYNEQFF
NA,TRBD1,TRBV4-3,TRBJ2-7,TGCGCCAGCAGCCAAGAAAGGGACAGGGACGAGCAGTACTTC,CASSQERDRDEQYF
many,NA,TRBV4-1,TRBJ1-5,TGCGCCAGCAGCCCTCAGGGGCGCAATCAGCCCCAGCATTTT,CASSPQGRNQPQHF
NA,NA,TRBV20-1,TRBJ2-7,TGCAGTGCCCCCATAAGTTACGAGCAGTACTTC,CSAPISYEQYF
few,NA,TRBV9,TRBJ1-6,TGTGCCAGCAGCCGACGAGGACCCACTCTGGGGTATAATTCACCCCTCCACTTT,CASSRRGPTLGYNSPLHF
NA,TRBD1,TRBV6-5,TRBJ2-3,TGTGCCAGCGGAGGATGGACAGGGACCACAGATACGCAGTATTTT,CASGGWTGTTDTQYF
NA,NA,TRBV19,TRBJ2-7,TGTGCCAGTAGTATCGATGAAAGGCAGTACTTC,CASSIDERQYF